This T cell receptor beta chain is from a study of response to subunit inactivated influenza vaccine. Study-level results: T cells newly recruited by each seasonal influenza vaccination are few, the authors suggested.

The CDR3 runs 16 residues. Germline V lookup: CDR1 KGHSH, CDR2 LQKENI. The V end was cut by 3 bases, the J end by 7 bases, with 19 bases between. This clonotype was seen ten or more times. The antigen remains undetermined. TCRdb itself ran the RT-PCR reads through MiXCR, one entry per CDR3 protein. The sample includes roughly 700,000 distinct CDR3 sequences, approximately 15% seen only once; the top ten take 6% to 7%. Specimen: PBMCs from blood, collected 14 to 15 days before vaccination. The clonotype comes from a man aged 50 to 60 who received an inactivated influenza vaccine. The chain links TRBV18 to TRBJ2-4; D uncertain. This CDR3 reads CASSPIPGSYGNIQYF. CDR3 DNA: TGTGCCAGCTCACCTATCCCAGGATCTTATGGGAACATTCAGTACTTC.